This T cell receptor (beta chain) was documented in a study of CD8+ T cells in alopecia areata (dated by TCRdb to the late 2010s). About the full investigation: To study T cell clonal expansion in alopecia areata, the researchers applied high-throughput TCRbeta sequencing to both the C3H/HeJ mouse model and human patients. In humans, TCRbeta sequencing was performed on scalp tissue and on sorted CD4+ and CD8+ peripheral blood T cells from healthy controls and from patients with patchy or totalis/universalis alopecia areata. Scalp clonality was compared across normal scalp (n=4), patchy alopecia areata scalp (n=8), and alopecia totalis/universalis scalp (n=8). RNA came from the PAXgene miRNA kit for fixed scalp, the miRNeasy kit for PBMCs, and the RNeasy kit for mouse skin. TCRbeta CDR3 regions were amplified by immunoSEQ multiplex PCR using 35 Vbeta forward and 13 Jbeta reverse primers. Paper-wide results and their limitations: Shared TCR sequences between patients were less evident than in mice, which may be partly attributable to HLA diversity in the patient population. Unlike mouse skin, which is dominated by gammadelta T cells, normal human skin has resident alphabeta T cells that are also sequenced, and this complicates analysis of the scalp TCR repertoire. Lesional scalp, especially in alopecia totalis/universalis, showed higher clonality and more expanded CD8+ clones than normal scalp, suggesting antigenic drive.

The junction carries 10 bases between V and J, which are trimmed by 7 bases and 4 bases respectively. The CDR3 sequence holds 11 residues, the cysteine and phenylalanine included. The retained sequence is limited to the CDR3, 33 bases, with the frame set at the first base. The germline V gene specifies SQVTM as CDR1 and ANQGSEA as CDR2. After PBMCs were isolated by density centrifugation and stained for CD3, CD4 and CD8, a FACSAria was used to sort CD4+ and CD8+ T cells. Unaffected controls provided scalp biopsies and blood samples. In this sample, this clone turned up once. Its target antigen remains unknown. The input lacks base qualities; no much larger clone sits a single base away. Preparation of the library involved the immunoSEQ multiplex PCR assay. RNA was extracted from all samples and reverse transcribed into cDNA as template for TCR sequencing. SuperScript III was used for first-strand cDNA synthesis, primed with a 2:1 mix of oligo-dT and random hexamers. A synthetic immune receptor repertoire was used to assess amplification bias, and residual bias was removed computationally. As for the original processing: After raw reads were preprocessed to remove errors, the CDR3 was defined following IMGT conventions as running from the conserved cysteine to phenylalanine. Clonality was computed by normalizing Shannon entropy by log2 of the number of productive unique TCRs and subtracting the result from 1. Scalp TCRbeta sequences were cross-referenced with sorted blood CD4 and CD8 repertoires so that the CD4 or CD8 identity of scalp clones could be inferred. Held by TCRdb, this immuneACCESS table contains in-frame sequences only and omits some clones. Under half of the omission traces to an unresolved V gene where checked; the cause of the rest is unknown. That table gives V, J and clone size, and the DNA gave D and trimming. This sample lists 90,000 to 120,000 clones; approximately 59% were detected once. The ten largest clonotypes hold approximately 22% of the sample.

Here the chain combines TRBV29-1 and TRBJ1-1; too little of a D gene remains to name it. This receptor was obtained from a human donor in good health. Source material: CD8+ T cells sorted from blood. CDR3 loop: CSGEVGTEAFF. The sequenced DNA is TGCAGCGGCGAAGTAGGCACTGAAGCTTTCTTT.